This is a list of T cell receptor beta chains from one sample in a study of cytomegalovirus exposure and HLA in healthy donors. Profiled with immunoSEQ multiplex PCR; TCRdb holds only in-frame clones, not every one. The sample shows fewer than 250,000 clones, over 75% of them seen only once. Sequencing was done on a sample of PBMCs. The receptors shown here come from a human donor in good health. Each CDR3 is given with its conserved first and last residue. The D gene is left open where the match is weak. Only some rows state a clone size, as once, few, many or a class for expanded clones.

V gene	clone size	D gene	J gene	CDR3 DNA	CDR3 protein
TRBV5-1	once	TRBD1	TRBJ1-5	TGCGCCAGCAGCCCGGACGGGACAGGGGGTCAGCCCCAGCATTTT	CASSPDGTGGQPQHF
TRBV9	.	.	TRBJ2-1	TGTGCCAGCAGCGTAGAAGATATAGCATCTACTTACAATGAGCAGTTCTTC	CASSVEDIASTYNEQFF
TRBV15	once	TRBD1	TRBJ2-7	TGTGCCACCAGCATCGGACAGGGACTCTACGAGCAGTACTTC	CATSIGQGLYEQYF
TRBV4-1	.	TRBD2	TRBJ2-7	TGCGCCAGCAGCCAAGATGCCGCTAGCGGGACCTACGAGCAGTACTTC	CASSQDAASGTYEQYF
TRBV7-9	.	TRBD1	TRBJ2-5	TGTTCCAGCGGGACAGGGGGGGAAGAGACCCAGTACTTC	CSSGTGGEETQYF
TRBV19	once	TRBD2	TRBJ2-2	TGTGCCAGTCATGGCGGGAGGGGCACCGGGGAGCTGTTTTTT	CASHGGRGTGELFF
TRBV6-1	.	.	TRBJ2-7	TGTGCCAGCACCGAGGCGGGCAGGAGCTCCTACGAGCAGTACTTC	CASTEAGRSSYEQYF
TRBV27	.	TRBD1	TRBJ2-1	TGTGCCAGCAGATCGACAGGGGACAGCTCCTACAATGAGCAGTTCTTC	CASRSTGDSSYNEQFF
TRBV4-3	.	.	TRBJ1-1	TGCGCCAGCAGCCAAGGGTTCAGTATGAACACTGAAGCTTTCTTT	CASSQGFSMNTEAFF
TRBV4-3	.	.	TRBJ2-3	TGCGCCAGCAGCCCAGGGGAAGGTCACACAGATACGCAGTATTTT	CASSPGEGHTDTQYF
TRBV14	.	.	TRBJ2-3	TGTGCCAGCAGCCAAGTAACTAGCACAGATACGCAGTATTTT	CASSQVTSTDTQYF
TRBV18	.	TRBD1	TRBJ1-2	TGTGCCAGCACCCGCCGGGACAGGGAAAACTATGGCTACACCTTC	CASTRRDRENYGYTF
TRBV5-4	.	TRBD1	TRBJ1-1	TGTGCCAGCAGCAGACAGGGGGTTTTGACTGAAGCTTTCTTT	CASSRQGVLTEAFF
TRBV19	.	TRBD2	TRBJ2-1	TGTGCCAGTAGTCTAGCGGGAGGGTTGGATGAGCAGTTCTTC	CASSLAGGLDEQFF
TRBV6-1	few	.	TRBJ2-5	TGTGCCAGCACTCCACAGCGGTTCGGGGAGACCCAGTACTTC	CASTPQRFGETQYF
TRBV6-6	.	TRBD2	TRBJ2-7	TGTGCCAGCAGCGTGGCTCGGGACTATGCCTACGAGCAGTACTTC	CASSVARDYAYEQYF
TRBV9	.	TRBD1	TRBJ1-5	TGTGCCAGCAGCGTAGGGCCAGGGGGCATCAATCAGCCCCAGCATTTT	CASSVGPGGINQPQHF
TRBV9	.	TRBD2	TRBJ2-2	TGTGCCAGCAGCGTAGGGCTAGCGGGAAGCACCGGGGAGCTGTTTTTT	CASSVGLAGSTGELFF
TRBV5-1	.	TRBD1	TRBJ2-3	TGCGCCAGCAGCTTGGCGACAGGGCGGGATACGCAGTATTTT	CASSLATGRDTQYF
TRBV9	.	TRBD2	TRBJ2-1	TGTGCCAGCAGCGTAGACGTGAGCGGGATCTACAATGAGCAGTTCTTC	CASSVDVSGIYNEQFF
TRBV5-1	few	.	TRBJ2-2	TGCGCCAGCAGCTTGGTCACGGGAGCGACTGGCGGGGAGCTGTTTTTT	CASSLVTGATGGELFF
TRBV28	once	TRBD2	TRBJ2-1	TGTGCCAGCACTCCCATGAACAGGGCTGGCGGGAGGAGAGGGTACAATGAGCAGTTCTTC	CASTPMNRAGGRRGYNEQFF
TRBV6-5	.	.	TRBJ2-5	TGTGCCAGCAGAAGACAGCTCCAAGAGACCCAGTACTTC	CASRRQLQETQYF
TRBV28	.	.	TRBJ1-4	TGTGCCATCATGGGGGGCGGGGGTGAAAAACTGTTTTTT	CAIMGGGGEKLFF
TRBV19	.	.	TRBJ1-3	TGTGCCAGTAGCCCCGGGAGCTCTGGAAACACCATATATTTT	CASSPGSSGNTIYF
TRBV7-9	.	TRBD1	TRBJ2-3	TGTGCCAGCAGCCGAGTGGGACAGAGCACAGATACGCAGTATTTT	CASSRVGQSTDTQYF
TRBV6-6	.	TRBD1	TRBJ2-3	TGTGCCAGCAGTTCCAGACAGGGGAGCACAGATACGCAGTATTTT	CASSSRQGSTDTQYF
TRBV6-5	few	TRBD1	TRBJ1-2	TGTGCCAGCAGTTCTACGAGGGACAGGGGGCCTGGCTACACCTTC	CASSSTRDRGPGYTF
TRBV4-2	.	TRBD2	TRBJ2-5	TGTGCCAGCAGCCCGACCCGGGAGGGGCGGAGCGAGGGGGAGACCCAGTACTTC	CASSPTREGRSEGETQYF
TRBV6-5	.	TRBD1	TRBJ1-1	TGTGCCAGCAGTCGACAGGGTTCCACGAACACTGAAGCTTTCTTT	CASSRQGSTNTEAFF
TRBV6-5	.	TRBD2	TRBJ2-7	TGTGCCAGCAGGTCGAGCGGGGTACTCTACGAGCAGTACTTC	CASRSSGVLYEQYF
TRBV29-1	.	TRBD1	TRBJ2-7	TGCAGCGTTATAAGGGGGCACCAGCAGTACTTC	CSVIRGHQQYF
TRBV6-1	few	.	TRBJ2-7	TGTGCCAGCAGTGAAAACCCCGGGGGAGCGGGTTTTTACGAGCAGTACTTC	CASSENPGGAGFYEQYF
TRBV18	.	.	TRBJ2-1	TGTGCCAGCTCACCAATAAATGAGCAGTTCTTC	CASSPINEQFF
TRBV4-2	.	.	TRBJ2-5	TGTGCCAGCAGCCAAGATTGGCTAGCAGGCCAAGAGACCCAGTACTTC	CASSQDWLAGQETQYF
TRBV4-1	.	TRBD2	TRBJ2-1	TGCGCCAGCAGCCATTGGGGTAGCGGGGAGAATTACAATGAGCAGTTCTTC	CASSHWGSGENYNEQFF
TRBV27	once	TRBD2	TRBJ2-7	TGTGCCAGCAGTTTACTAGCGGGAAGATCCGAGCAGTACTTC	CASSLLAGRSEQYF
TRBV7-2	.	.	TRBJ2-5	TGTGCCAGCAGCTTAGGTCTCTGGCCTCAAGAGACCCAGTACTTC	CASSLGLWPQETQYF
TRBV4-1	.	.	TRBJ1-5	TGCGCCAGCAGCCAAGAGACACCCGGGGTAAGCAATCAGCCCCAGCATTTT	CASSQETPGVSNQPQHF
TRBV28	.	.	TRBJ2-7	TGTGCCAGCAGTTTAACGGAGGGCTCCTACGAGCAGTACTTC	CASSLTEGSYEQYF
TRBV6-6	.	TRBD1	TRBJ2-3	TGTGCCAGCAGTACTCGGGACAGGCCTGATACGCAGTATTTT	CASSTRDRPDTQYF
TRBV30	.	TRBD1	TRBJ1-6	TGTGCCTGGAGTCGGGGACAGGTGGATTCACCCCTCCACTTT	CAWSRGQVDSPLHF
TRBV11-2	.	TRBD1	TRBJ1-1	TGTGCCAGCAGCTTAAAACAGGGGCGGCGGGACACTGAAGCTTTCTTT	CASSLKQGRRDTEAFF
TRBV10-3	.	TRBD2	TRBJ2-2	TGTGCCACCCGGGAGGCCCCCGACACCGGGGAGCTGTTTTTT	CATREAPDTGELFF
TRBV4-3	.	TRBD1	TRBJ2-7	TGCGCCAGCAGCCAAGAGGGACAGCCCTCCTACGAGCAGTACTTC	CASSQEGQPSYEQYF
TRBV6-1	once	TRBD1	TRBJ2-7	TGTGCCAGCAGTGAAGCCAGCTGGGGACAGGGAGCATACGAGCAGTACTTC	CASSEASWGQGAYEQYF
TRBV7-8	once	.	TRBJ2-3	TGTGCCAGCATGCCTACTCAGGCGGATACGCAGTATTTT	CASMPTQADTQYF
TRBV5-1	.	TRBD2	TRBJ2-1	TGCGCCAGCAGCTTGGCGTCTAGCGGGACGTATGCAGGTGAGCAGTTCTTC	CASSLASSGTYAGEQFF
TRBV30	.	.	TRBJ1-4	TGTGCCTGGAGTTTTGGTCAGGGGAACGAAAAACTGTTTTTT	CAWSFGQGNEKLFF